The T cell receptor (beta chain) under discussion was sequenced for a study of T cells after yellow fever vaccination. The V and J ends lost 0 bases and 0 bases respectively, with 6 bases between them. CDR3 length: 15 amino acids. Germline CDR1 and CDR2: SGHAT and FQNNGV. This clonotype was counted ten times or more. Its matching antigen is unknown. TCRdb called the 5' RACE reads again in MiXCR, with one record for every CDR3 protein. The sample includes some 120,000 distinct CDR3 sequences, under 9% seen only once; the top ten take 40%. Study results and limitations: Reappearance after the booster was seen for most primary-vaccination clones, at 95% to 98% CD4 and around 88% CD8.

This chain links TRBV11-2 with TRBJ2-1; D is uncertain. The source was CD8+ T cells sorted from PBMCs, collected on the day of the yellow fever booster vaccination. The receptor comes from a man aged 18 to 29 who received the YFV17D yellow fever vaccine. The CDR3 region is CASSLEATSYNEQFF. CDR3 nucleotide sequence: TGTGCCAGCAGCTTAGAGGCAACCTCCTACAATGAGCAGTTCTTC.